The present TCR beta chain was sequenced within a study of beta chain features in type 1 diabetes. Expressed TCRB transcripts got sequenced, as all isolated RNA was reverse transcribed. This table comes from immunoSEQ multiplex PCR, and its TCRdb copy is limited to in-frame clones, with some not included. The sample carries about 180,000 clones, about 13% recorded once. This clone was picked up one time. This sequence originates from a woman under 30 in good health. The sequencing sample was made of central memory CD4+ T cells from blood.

CDR3 bases: TGTGCCAGCAGTTACTCCCCTAGCGGGAGGGCCGAGCCGCAGTATTTT. This codes for CASSYSPSGRAEPQYF. This rearrangement joins TRBV6-5 to TRBJ2-3; 12 positions match TRBD2. Trimming removed 0 bases from V and 10 bases from J; junction bases left unmatched: 8. Germline lookup yields CDR1 MNHEY and CDR2 SVGAGI. The CDR3 runs 16 residues.